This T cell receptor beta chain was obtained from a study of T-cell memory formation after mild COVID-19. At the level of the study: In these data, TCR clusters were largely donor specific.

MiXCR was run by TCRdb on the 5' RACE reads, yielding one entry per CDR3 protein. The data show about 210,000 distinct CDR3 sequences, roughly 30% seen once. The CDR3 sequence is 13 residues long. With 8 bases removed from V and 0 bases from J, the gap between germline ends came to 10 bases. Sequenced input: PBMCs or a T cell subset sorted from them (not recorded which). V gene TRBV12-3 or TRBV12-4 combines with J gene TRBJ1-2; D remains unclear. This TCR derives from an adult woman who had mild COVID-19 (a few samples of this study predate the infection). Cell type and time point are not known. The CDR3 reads CASSSRANYGYTF. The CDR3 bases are TGTGCCAGCTCTTCCCGGGCTAACTATGGCTACACCTTC.